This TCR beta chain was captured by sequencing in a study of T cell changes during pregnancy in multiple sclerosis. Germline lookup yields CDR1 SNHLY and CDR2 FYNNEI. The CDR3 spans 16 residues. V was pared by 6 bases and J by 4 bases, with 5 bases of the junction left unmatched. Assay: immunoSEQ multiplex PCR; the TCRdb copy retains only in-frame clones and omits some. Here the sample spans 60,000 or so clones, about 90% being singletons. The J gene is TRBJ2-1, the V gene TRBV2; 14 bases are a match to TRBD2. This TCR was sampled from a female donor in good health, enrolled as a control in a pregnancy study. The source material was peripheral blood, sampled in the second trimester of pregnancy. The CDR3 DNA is TGTGCCAGCAGGGGACTAGCGGGAGAGAGGTACAATGAGCAGTTCTTC. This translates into CASRGLAGERYNEQFF.